One and the same sample provided the 32 T cell receptor beta chains below, sequenced in a study of PD-1 blockade in classical Hodgkin lymphoma. Patients all relapsed after autologous stem cell transplantation, and there was variation in brentuximab vedotin exposure. Profiling relied on immunoSEQ multiplex PCR, and the TCRdb table lists in-frame clones only, not all of them. The sample has 90,000 to 120,000 clones, around 89% seen once; the top ten hold just under 20%. Sample: peripheral blood mononuclear cells (PBMCs), taken before the second cycle of nivolumab. Receptors were obtained from a human donor with classical Hodgkin lymphoma.

CDR3 coding DNA: TGTGCCAGCTCCCTCAGGGTTACCGGGGAGCTGTTTTTT. It translates to CASSLRVTGELFF. The genes are TRBV18 and TRBJ2-2, with a tentative D call TRBD1 (5 bases). The CDR3 runs to 13 residues. Per germline, CDR1 KGHSH and CDR2 LQKENI. The ends were cut back, 6 bases at V and 5 bases at J, with 10 bases in the middle.

This clone came up once. The chain carries TRBV27 and TRBJ1-2; weak D call: TRBD1 (6 bases). The V and J ends lost 5 bases and 3 bases respectively, with 16 bases between them. This CDR3 is built from 15 residues. The V gene's germline CDR1 is MNHEY and CDR2 SMNVEV (reference sequence). DNA of the CDR3: TGTGCCAGCAGTAGAGACGGGACACACCACTATGGCTACACCTTC. Its translation: CASSRDGTHHYGYTF.

With regard to this clone: The same CDR3 also results from other DNA sequences found in this sample. The gene calls are TRBV4-1 and TRBJ2-7; TRBD2 might be the D (5 bases). The CDR3 length is 17 residues. Trimming removed 0 bases at V and 4 bases at J, with 19 bases between. In germline, CDR1 is MGHRA, CDR2 YSYEKL. The CDR3 DNA sequence: TGCGCCAGCAGCCAAGAAGTCGGGATAGTCGGATTTTACGAGCAGTACTTC. It codes for CASSQEVGIVGFYEQYF.

The V and J genes are TRBV27 and TRBJ1-2; 9 positions agree with TRBD1. V lost 5 bases to trimming and J lost 6 bases; unmatched junction nucleotides: 4. CDR1 is MNHEY and CDR2 is SMNVEV in the germline V gene (reference sequence). This CDR3 is built from 13 residues. The CDR3 DNA reads as TGTGCCAGCAGTCCGTGGACAGGGGATGGCTACACCTTC. Translating gives CASSPWTGDGYTF.

In DNA, the CDR3 is TGCGCCAGCAGTCGGGTGGATCAGCCCCAGCATTTT. This translates into CASSRVDQPQHF. The chain links TRBV10-2 to TRBJ1-5, with no clear D. The CDR3 length is 12 residues. Germline CDR1 and CDR2: WSHSY and SAAADI. The ends were cut back, 5 bases at V and 5 bases at J, with 7 bases in the middle.

The CDR3 reads CASSPDSAIGGYTF. CDR3 coding DNA: TGTGCCAGCAGTCCTGACAGCGCCATCGGGGGCTACACCTTC. The chain combines TRBV7-2 with TRBJ1-2; a possible D gene is TRBD1 (5 bases). CDR1 and CDR2 from the germline V gene are SGHTA and FQGNSA. The V gene lost 6 bases and the J gene lost 8 bases, with 19 bases spanning the gap. This CDR3 contains 14 residues.

The chain has TRBV10-2 and TRBJ1-1; D uncertain. From germline, CDR1 is WSHSY and CDR2 SAAADI. Deletions cut 8 bases from V and 1 base from J, with 14 bases between. The CDR3 is 14 residues long. The CDR3, as DNA: TGCGCCAGCCAACGAGGGAGTCGGAACACTGAAGCTTTCTTT. Amino acid sequence: CASQRGSRNTEAFF.

The rearrangement uses TRBV6-5 and TRBJ2-7, with TRBD2 as a possible D gene (5 bases). Germline V CDR1 and CDR2: MNHEY, SVGAGI. CDR3 length: 11 residues. V lost 10 bases and J 5 bases, leaving 12 bases between the germline ends. CDR3 loop: CATGIVDEQYF. For the CDR3, the DNA is TGTGCCACCGGGATTGTTGACGAGCAGTACTTC.

This clone was seen a single time. The genes are TRBV7-9 and TRBJ1-1; D is unresolved. Germline CDR1 reads SEHNR; CDR2 reads FQNEAQ (reference sequence). This CDR3 has 16 amino acids. Deletions cut 5 bases from V and 1 base from J, with 17 bases between. The CDR3 region is CASSPLAGRSNTEAFF. CDR3 sequence (DNA): TGTGCCAGCAGCCCCCTAGCCGGACGGTCGAACACTGAAGCTTTCTTT.

The chain employs TRBV2 and TRBJ2-7, with TRBD2 matching 11 bases. CDR1 is SNHLY and CDR2 is FYNNEI in the germline V gene. This CDR3 has 16 amino acids. J gave up 3 bases and V 6 bases, and 10 bases lay outside the gene matches. CDR3 sequence reads: CASSQPGLAEHYEQYF. In DNA form, the CDR3 reads TGTGCCAGCAGCCAACCGGGACTAGCGGAACACTACGAGCAGTACTTC.

The chain employs TRBV25-1 and TRBJ1-4, with D possibly matching TRBD1 (5 bases). CDR3 length equals 15 residues. Trimming pared 3 bases from V and 4 bases from J, leaving 12 bases between. Germline loops: CDR1 MGHDK, CDR2 SYGVNS. CDR3: CASSDPRAFNEKLFF. The CDR3 nucleotides read TGTGCCAGCAGTGACCCCAGGGCTTTTAATGAAAAACTGTTTTTT. The full variable domain, its missing parts supplied by reference TRBV25-1 and TRBJ1-4, is EADIYQTPRYLVIGTGKKITLECSQTMGHDKMYWYQQDPGMELHLIHYSYGVNSTEKGDLSSESTVSRIRTEHFPLTLESARPSHTSQYLCASSDPRAFNEKLFFGSGTQLSVL.

V and J are TRBV2 and TRBJ2-5; the D is unclear. V was cut by 0 bases and J by 4 bases, with 15 bases left in between. Germline V gene lookup returns CDR1 SNHLY and CDR2 FYNNEI. The CDR3 runs 16 residues. CDR3 region: CASSEALGPAGETQYF. For the CDR3, the DNA is TGTGCCAGCAGTGAAGCTTTAGGCCCCGCAGGAGAGACCCAGTACTTC.

This clone was detected once. This sequence joins TRBV15 and TRBJ2-2; D remains unclear. Germline CDR1 is LNHNV and CDR2 is YYDKDF (reference sequence). This CDR3 is 14 amino acids long. The V gene lost 3 bases and the J gene lost 4 bases, with 9 bases spanning the gap. CDR3 sequence reads: CATSSWFATGELFF. The DNA of the CDR3 is TGTGCCACCAGCAGTTGGTTCGCCACCGGGGAGCTGTTTTTT.

The gene calls are TRBV10-1 and TRBJ1-1; unclear D gene. Germline lookup yields CDR1 WNHNN and CDR2 SYGVQD (reference sequence). This CDR3 comprises 12 residues. V was shortened by 3 bases and J by 5 bases, with 7 bases between the two germline ends. In DNA form, the CDR3 reads TGCGCCAGCAGTGAAGGAGAGACTGAAGCTTTCTTT. Encoded protein: CASSEGETEAFF.

This clone was recorded only once. The V and J genes are TRBV14 and TRBJ2-7; D gene uncertain. Trimming stripped 2 bases from V and 5 bases from J, with 25 bases between. In germline, CDR1 is SGHDN, CDR2 FVKESK. The CDR3 runs 18 residues. CDR3 in amino acids: CASSQLKSTGTFVDEQYF. CDR3 coding DNA: TGTGCCAGCAGCCAATTAAAATCAACTGGAACCTTCGTCGACGAGCAGTACTTC. Supplemented by reference TRBV14 and TRBJ2-7, the full variable domain reads EAGVTQFPSHSVIEKGQTVTLRCDPISGHDNLYWYRRVMGKEIKFLLHFVKESKQDESGMPNNRFLAERTGGTYSTLKVQPAELEDSGVYFCASSQLKSTGTFVDEQYFGPGTRLTVT.

The rearrangement links TRBV4-1 to TRBJ2-1; 12 bases agree with TRBD2. V gave up 4 bases and J gave up 4 bases; unmatched junction bases: 2. Germline CDR1 MGHRA, CDR2 YSYEKL. The CDR3 sequence is 15 residues long. CDR3 in amino acids: CASSPGLAGYNEQFF. CDR3 DNA: TGCGCCAGCAGCCCGGGACTAGCGGGTTACAATGAGCAGTTCTTC.

The chain is built from TRBV5-1 and TRBJ2-3; D unresolved. This CDR3 comprises 14 residues. Germline V gene lookup returns CDR1 SGHRS and CDR2 YFSETQ. The germline V and J ends were trimmed by 0 bases and 2 bases, with 7 bases remaining between them. The CDR3 nucleotides are TGCGCCAGCAGCTTGGGACCCTACACAGATACGCAGTATTTT. Its protein is CASSLGPYTDTQYF.

This chain joins TRBV19 and TRBJ1-5; tentative D call: TRBD1 (6 bases). The CDR3 has 16 amino acids. CDR1 is LNHDA, CDR2 SQIVND, per germline (reference sequence). Trimming cost V 1 base and J 5 bases, with 15 bases left between them. CDR3 DNA sequence: TGTGCCAGTAGTATAGGGTCAGGGGTAAAGGATCAGCCCCAGCATTTT. The encoded protein is CASSIGSGVKDQPQHF.

The rearrangement uses TRBV6-6 and TRBJ2-7; 7 bases match TRBD1. Germline assignment: CDR1 MNHNY and CDR2 SVGAGI (reference sequence). CDR3 length equals 13 residues. After removal of 4 bases from V and 7 bases from J, the junction contained 7 bases not matched to a gene. DNA for the CDR3: TGTGCCAGCAGTTCCAGGGGGTGGTGGGAGCAGTACTTC. Its protein is CASSSRGWWEQYF.

The chain links TRBV28 to TRBJ1-5, with TRBD1 identical over 9 bases. Germline V gives CDR1 MDHEN, CDR2 SYDVKM. CDR3 size: 16 residues. With 1 base clipped from V and 2 bases from J, the junction kept 3 bases outside the gene matches. The CDR3 region is CASSLLRTGGNQPQHF. In DNA form, the CDR3 reads TGTGCCAGCAGTTTATTGAGGACAGGGGGCAATCAGCCCCAGCATTTT.

The chain employs TRBV5-1 and TRBJ2-2; tentative D call: TRBD1 (6 bases). Looked up from germline, CDR1 is SGHRS and CDR2 is YFSETQ. The CDR3 extends over 13 amino acids. Between the trimmed V and J ends, which lost 2 bases and 5 bases, there was a span of 7 bases. CDR3 protein: CASSLQGTGELFF. For the CDR3, the DNA is TGCGCCAGCAGCTTACAGGGTACCGGGGAGCTGTTTTTT.

V and J are TRBV4-3 and TRBJ2-5; 10 bases align to TRBD1. The J call could be wrong; TRBJ2-7 is a better fit for the DNA end. CDR3 length equals 16 residues. Germline V gene lookup returns CDR1 LGHNA and CDR2 YSLEER. The CDR3 sequence: CASSQGMGQGSYEQYF. CDR3 nucleotides: TGCGCCAGCAGCCAAGGTATGGGACAGGGGTCCTACGAGCAGTACTTC.

The chain recombines TRBV28 with TRBJ2-7; 10 bases align to TRBD1. Germline loops: CDR1 MDHEN, CDR2 SYDVKM. V lost 5 bases to trimming and J lost 6 bases; unmatched junction nucleotides: 4. The CDR3 covers 13 residues. The CDR3 DNA sequence: TGTGCCAGCAGTCTCCGGACAGGGGGCGAGCAGTACTTC. It is translated as CASSLRTGGEQYF.

This chain connects TRBV30 to TRBJ1-2, with D unresolved. The germline CDR1 and CDR2 sequences are GTSNPN and SVGIG (reference sequence). This CDR3 spans 13 amino acids. Trimming left V 0 bases short and J 4 bases short, with 9 bases between. The chain's CDR3 is CAWSVGMVYGYTF. DNA for the CDR3: TGTGCCTGGAGTGTAGGCATGGTCTATGGCTACACCTTC.

The genes are TRBV28 and TRBJ2-7; possibly TRBD1 for D (5 bases). Germline V gene sequence: CDR1 MDHEN, CDR2 SYDVKM. The CDR3 length is 15 residues. Trimming cost V 3 bases and J 2 bases, with 14 bases left between them. CDR3 region: CASSFKQGPTYEQYF. Written as DNA, the CDR3 is TGTGCCAGCAGTTTTAAGCAGGGCCCCACCTACGAGCAGTACTTC. The variable domain in full, completed from reference TRBV28 and TRBJ2-7, reads DVKVTQSSRYLVKRTGEKVFLECVQDMDHENMFWYRQDPGLGLRLIYFSYDVKMKEKGDIPEGYSVSREKKERFSLILESASTNQTSMYLCASSFKQGPTYEQYFGPGTRLTVT.

The chain joins TRBV28 to TRBJ2-7, with no clear D. V lost 3 bases to trimming and J lost 8 bases, with 8 bases between them. The CDR3 is 11 residues long. The germline V gene has CDR1 MDHEN and CDR2 SYDVKM. CDR3 bases: TGTGCCAGCAGTTTTGGGTCGAAGCAGTACTTC. Protein sequence: CASSFGSKQYF.

The J gene is TRBJ2-5, the V gene TRBV27; D gene ambiguous. CDR1 is MNHEY, CDR2 SMNVEV, per germline (reference sequence). V dropped 3 bases and J dropped 5 bases, with 22 bases sitting between them. The CDR3 totals 17 residues. Here the CDR3 reads CASSFLGQSGLTETQYF. The CDR3 DNA is TGTGCCAGCAGTTTTTTAGGGCAATCCGGGCTAACGGAGACCCAGTACTTC.

The chain links TRBV5-4 to TRBJ1-1; the D is unclear. Trimming stripped 5 bases from V and 4 bases from J, with 9 bases between. The CDR3 runs to 12 residues. Germline loops: CDR1 SGHNT, CDR2 YYREEE (reference sequence). CDR3 sequence reads: CASRGMATEAFF. Here the CDR3 DNA reads TGTGCCAGCAGAGGTATGGCCACTGAAGCTTTCTTT.

The chain is built from TRBV28 and TRBJ2-7; D is undetermined. Germline assignment: CDR1 MDHEN and CDR2 SYDVKM. The CDR3 sequence is 19 residues long. The V gene lost 3 bases and the J gene lost 0 bases, with 24 bases spanning the gap. Here the CDR3 DNA reads TGTGCCAGCAGTTTTTGGCCCACGACCTCCCCCCCGAGCTCCTACGAGCAGTACTTC. Translating gives CASSFWPTTSPPSSYEQYF.

V gene TRBV19 combines with J gene TRBJ1-5; D remains ambiguous. CDR1 LNHDA and CDR2 SQIVND come from the germline V gene (reference sequence). Deletions cut 2 bases from V and 0 bases from J, with 5 bases between. The CDR3 is 14 amino acids. CDR3 coding DNA: TGTGCCAGTAGTATAACCAATAGCAATCAGCCCCAGCATTTT. Amino acids: CASSITNSNQPQHF.

In nucleotides, the CDR3 is TGTGCCAGCAGCCCGGGTCTCGGTGGCTCCTACGAGCAGTACTTC. Protein product: CASSPGLGGSYEQYF. The chain joins TRBV7-9 to TRBJ2-5; D is unclear. The closer fit of TRBJ2-7 to the DNA end suggests the J call may be wrong. Germline CDR1 and CDR2: SEHNR and FQNEAQ (reference sequence). The CDR3 is made up of 15 amino acids.

CDR3 DNA sequence: TGTGCCAGCAGTTCGACCCGCACTGAAGCTTTCTTT. Amino acid sequence: CASSSTRTEAFF. The chain recombines TRBV27 with TRBJ1-1; D is uncertain. CDR1 MNHEY and CDR2 SMNVEV come from the germline V gene (reference sequence). V was pared by 4 bases and J by 4 bases, with 7 bases between. The CDR3 loop spans 12 amino acids.